This entry lists 27 T cell receptor beta chains sequenced from one sample in a study of blood T cell repertoires in COVID-19. The protocol was immunoSEQ multiplex PCR, while the TCRdb copy is restricted to in-frame clones and leaves out a portion. The repertoire consists of approximately 14,000 clones, with 81% occurring once and the leading ten covering roughly 28%. Material for sequencing was peripheral blood. The receptor source for this set is a human donor in a cohort sampled during active COVID-19.

The chain joins TRBV5-1 to TRBJ2-3; the D gene is possibly TRBD1 (6 bases). CDR1 SGHRS and CDR2 YFSETQ come from the germline V gene. The CDR3 runs to 13 residues. V was shortened by 0 bases and J by 4 bases, with 6 bases between the two germline ends. The CDR3 is CASSLDRADTQYF. The CDR3 nucleotides read TGCGCCAGCAGCTTGGACAGGGCAGATACGCAGTATTTT.

This chain links TRBV5-1 with TRBJ1-1; 10 bases line up with TRBD1. The germline V gene encodes CDR1 SGHRS and CDR2 YFSETQ. The V segment lost 4 bases and the J segment 8 bases; nucleotides outside the gene matches: 2. The length of the CDR3 is 12 residues. In DNA form, the CDR3 reads TGCGCCAGCAGCCCGGACAGGGGGGAAGCTTTCTTT. This codes for CASSPDRGEAFF.

The chain has TRBV25-1 and TRBJ1-1; no clear D. The germline V and J ends were trimmed by 2 bases and 2 bases, with 6 bases remaining between them. CDR3 length: 13 residues. Germline V gives CDR1 MGHDK, CDR2 SYGVNS. The CDR3 sequence: CASSEGDNTEAFF. The CDR3 DNA follows: TGTGCCAGCAGTGAAGGAGACAACACTGAAGCTTTCTTT.

V usage is TRBV15 and J usage is TRBJ1-3; D is uncertain. V lost 0 bases to trimming and J lost 0 bases, with 12 bases between them. From germline, CDR1 is LNHNV and CDR2 YYDKDF (reference sequence). This CDR3 has 17 residues. CDR3 residues: CATSRDSAGSSGNTIYF. The CDR3 DNA reads TGTGCCACCAGCAGAGATTCGGCGGGCAGCTCTGGAAACACCATATATTTT.

This chain joins TRBV2 and TRBJ2-3; 8 bases are shared with TRBD2. The germline CDR1 and CDR2 sequences are SNHLY and FYNNEI. This CDR3 comprises 14 residues. V was pared by 7 bases and J by 4 bases, with 7 bases of the junction left unmatched. This CDR3 is CASMGRAGADTQYF. The CDR3, as DNA: TGTGCCAGCATGGGTCGAGCGGGGGCAGATACGCAGTATTTT.

The rearrangement uses TRBV11-2 and TRBJ2-7; maybe TRBD2 (5 bases). Germline CDR1 reads SGHAT; CDR2 reads FQNNGV. This CDR3 has 13 amino acids. Trimming took off 6 bases at V and 5 bases at J, with 14 bases between the two ends. CDR3 region: CASRDSGSDEQYF. CDR3 DNA sequence: TGTGCCAGCAGGGACTCTGGGAGCGACGAGCAGTACTTC.

The chain joins TRBV10-2 to TRBJ2-7; D perhaps matches TRBD2 (5 bases). Trimming stripped 6 bases from V and 3 bases from J, with 6 bases between. The CDR3 has 11 residues. Germline lookup yields CDR1 WSHSY and CDR2 SAAADI. CDR3 bases: TGCGCCAGCAGCACTAGCTACGAGCAGTACTTC. Translation: CASSTSYEQYF.

The rearrangement joins TRBV6-1 to TRBJ2-3, with 10 nucleotides matching TRBD2. After removal of 4 bases from V and 4 bases from J, the junction contained 8 bases not matched to a gene. The V gene's germline CDR1 is MNHNS and CDR2 SASEGT. The CDR3 covers 16 residues. The CDR3 bases are TGTGCCAGCAGTGCGGCTAGCGGGAGAGGTGCAGATACGCAGTATTTT. This encodes CASSAASGRGADTQYF.

The rearrangement joins TRBV19 to TRBJ2-3; 7 bases are a match to TRBD2. Germline lookup yields CDR1 LNHDA and CDR2 SQIVND (reference sequence). The junction had 9 bases not matched to a gene; V was cut back by 5 bases and J by 4 bases. The length of the CDR3 is 15 residues. CDR3 sequence: CASSPSGLYADTQYF. CDR3 coding DNA: TGTGCCAGTAGTCCTAGCGGATTGTACGCAGATACGCAGTATTTT.

This clone came up a few times. This chain connects TRBV4-1 to TRBJ2-1; 14 bases align to TRBD2. The CDR3 sequence is 16 residues long. With V trimmed by 1 base and J by 7 bases, 3 bases remained unmatched. The V gene's germline CDR1 is MGHRA and CDR2 YSYEKL. The CDR3 nucleotides read TGCGCCAGCAGCCAAGTAGGACTAGCGGGGGGAAATGAGCAGTTCTTC. Amino acid sequence: CASSQVGLAGGNEQFF.

This chain uses TRBV19 with TRBJ1-5; D may be TRBD1 (5 bases). Between the trimmed V and J ends, which lost 6 bases and 5 bases, there was a span of 11 bases. This CDR3 is built from 13 residues. The germline CDR1 and CDR2 sequences are LNHDA and SQIVND (reference sequence). The CDR3 DNA is TGTGCCAGTAGGGCAGGGTCTCATCAGCCCCAGCATTTT. This sequence encodes CASRAGSHQPQHF. The complete variable domain, with remaining parts taken from reference TRBV19 and TRBJ1-5, reads DGGITQSPKYLFRKEGQNVTLSCEQNLNHDAMYWYRQDPGQGLRLIYYSQIVNDFQKGDIAEGYSVSREKKESFPLTVTSAQKNPTAFYLCASRAGSHQPQHFGDGTRLSIL.

The chain has TRBV6-4 and TRBJ1-4; a weak D match, TRBD1 (5 bases). The CDR3 length is 15 residues. The V gene lost 3 bases and the J gene lost 3 bases, with 11 bases spanning the gap. Germline V CDR1 and CDR2: MRHNA, SNTAGT. The CDR3 coding sequence is TGTGCCAGCAGTGAAAACCCGGGGGCTAATGAAAAACTGTTTTTT. Translation gives CASSENPGANEKLFF.

The chain recombines TRBV2 with TRBJ1-5, with no clear D. Trimming removed 4 bases at V and 3 bases at J, with 13 bases between. The CDR3 spans 15 residues. CDR1 is SNHLY, CDR2 FYNNEI, per germline. The chain's CDR3 is CASSGVLGHNQPQHF. The CDR3, as DNA: TGTGCCAGCAGTGGAGTTCTAGGTCACAATCAGCCCCAGCATTTT.

Points on this clone: This clone may be a read error of a much larger clone one base away. Other DNA sequences in the same sample also yield this CDR3. The chain has TRBV27 and TRBJ2-7; D perhaps matches TRBD1 (6 bases). The CDR3 runs to 13 residues. V was cut by 5 bases and J by 1 base, with 9 bases left in between. The germline V gene has CDR1 MNHEY and CDR2 SMNVEV (reference sequence). The chain's CDR3 is CASSTGTSYEQYF. The CDR3, as DNA: TGTGCCAGCAGTACCGGGACATCCTACGAGCAGTACTTC.

The V gene is TRBV19, the J gene TRBJ1-3; D may be TRBD1 (5 bases). V shed 11 bases and J shed 2 bases, with 16 bases lying between them. The germline gives CDR1 LNHDA, CDR2 SQIVND (reference sequence). The CDR3 spans 14 residues. The CDR3 reads CAASRGTAGNTIYF. The CDR3 DNA reads as TGTGCCGCCTCTAGGGGAACGGCTGGAAACACCATATATTTT.

The chain carries TRBV6-5 and TRBJ2-5, with D perhaps matching TRBD1 (6 bases). V was trimmed by 0 bases and J by 5 bases, leaving 10 bases between them. The CDR3 consists of 14 residues. Germline-derived CDR1 and CDR2 are MNHEY and SVGAGI. DNA of the CDR3: TGTGCCAGCAGTTACTCGAGCAGGGGTGAGACCCAGTACTTC. Translating it yields CASSYSSRGETQYF.

This clone was found a few times. This rearrangement joins TRBV4-1 to TRBJ2-7, with 8 bases lining up with TRBD2. The CDR3 contains 13 residues. After removal of 8 bases from V and 5 bases from J, the junction contained 8 bases not matched to a gene. The germline V gene encodes CDR1 MGHRA and CDR2 YSYEKL. CDR3 nucleotide sequence: TGCGCCAGCCGCGGCGGGCGGGAGGACGAGCAGTACTTC. Translating it yields CASRGGREDEQYF.

The chain uses TRBV5-4 and TRBJ2-7; TRBD1 matches at 9 bases. With 4 bases clipped from V and 2 bases from J, the junction kept 4 bases outside the gene matches. The germline V gene has CDR1 SGHNT and CDR2 YYREEE (reference sequence). The CDR3 sequence is 14 residues long. This CDR3 reads CASSPGTGTYEQYF. The CDR3 DNA is TGTGCCAGCAGCCCCGGGACAGGGACCTACGAGCAGTACTTC.

The chain couples TRBV7-9 to TRBJ2-7; D is undetermined. The germline gives CDR1 SEHNR, CDR2 FQNEAQ (reference sequence). The CDR3 is 12 residues long. Trimming removed 0 bases from V and 5 bases from J, with 5 bases in between. The CDR3 is CASSLAYNEQYF. The CDR3 bases are TGTGCCAGCAGCTTAGCATACAACGAGCAGTACTTC.

In its sample, this clone ranks as medium-sized. This rearrangement joins TRBV27 to TRBJ2-1; 8 positions agree with TRBD2. Germline-derived CDR1 and CDR2 are MNHEY and SMNVEV (reference sequence). CDR3 length: 16 residues. The J segment lost 0 bases and the V segment lost 4 bases, leaving 5 bases of the junction unmatched. The DNA of the CDR3 is TGTGCCAGCAGTTCAGCGGGAGAGGCCTCCTACAATGAGCAGTTCTTC. Its protein product is CASSSAGEASYNEQFF.

The J gene is TRBJ2-1, the V gene TRBV29-1; 9 nucleotides line up with TRBD2. CDR1 is SQVTM and CDR2 is ANQGSEA in the germline V gene. The CDR3 is 13 residues long. The CDR3 DNA reads TGCAGTGCCTCTAGCGGGATGGGCGATGAGCAGTTCTTC. Translation: CSASSGMGDEQFF.

This chain connects TRBV4-2 to TRBJ2-7; a weak D match, TRBD1 (5 bases). Trimming left V 3 bases short and J 1 base short, with 16 bases between. Germline-derived CDR1 and CDR2 are LGHNA and YNFKEQ. The CDR3 sequence is 16 residues long. CDR3 region: CASSQYTGSGSYEQYF. CDR3 nucleotides: TGTGCCAGCAGCCAGTATACAGGCTCCGGATCCTACGAGCAGTACTTC.

This clone was observed a single time. The CDR3 coding sequence is TGTGCCAGCAGGGGACAGGGGAAGGGCTACACCTTC. It specifies CASRGQGKGYTF. V usage is TRBV12-3 or TRBV12-4 and J usage is TRBJ1-2, with 10 positions matching TRBD1. The CDR3 totals 12 residues. The junction had 3 bases not matched to a gene; V was cut back by 6 bases and J by 8 bases.

The rearrangement links TRBV6-6 to TRBJ1-1; D remains ambiguous. CDR3 length: 11 amino acids. Germline CDR1 reads MNHNY; CDR2 reads SVGAGI (reference sequence). The V gene lost 2 bases and the J gene lost 8 bases, with 6 bases spanning the gap. Here the CDR3 DNA reads TGTGCCAGCAGTTACACGAGGGAAGCTTTCTTT. The encoded protein is CASSYTREAFF.

This chain connects TRBV9 to TRBJ1-1; 7 bases are shared with TRBD1. J was trimmed by 1 base and V by 7 bases; bases with no gene match: 4. Germline loops: CDR1 SGDLS, CDR2 YYNGEE. This CDR3 contains 13 residues. CDR3 bases: TGTGCCAGCGGGGGACAGCCGAACACTGAAGCTTTCTTT. Translating it yields CASGGQPNTEAFF.

The chain couples TRBV5-4 to TRBJ2-3, with D possibly being TRBD2 (5 bases). The CDR3 has 15 residues. CDR1 and CDR2 from the germline V gene are SGHNT and YYREEE (reference sequence). Trimming cost V 1 base and J 5 bases, with 14 bases left between them. CDR3 in amino acids: CASSLPGPGRDTQYF. Here the CDR3 DNA reads TGTGCCAGCAGCTTGCCCGGGCCTGGGAGAGATACGCAGTATTTT. The full variable domain, with the rest looked up from reference TRBV5-4 and TRBJ2-3, is ETGVTQSPTHLIKTRGQQVTLRCSSQSGHNTVSWYQQALGQGPQFIFQYYREEENGRGNFPPRFSGLQFPNYSSELNVNALELDDSALYLCASSLPGPGRDTQYFGPGTRLTVL.

The chain recombines TRBV11-3 with TRBJ1-1; D gene unclear. CDR1 is SGHNT and CDR2 is YENEEA in the germline V gene. Trimming took 3 bases from V and 1 from J, leaving 3 bases between them. This CDR3 is 12 amino acids long. This CDR3 is CASSLRNTEAFF. In DNA, the CDR3 is TGTGCCAGCAGCTTGCGGAACACTGAAGCTTTCTTT.